These 20 T cell receptor beta chains originate from one sample sequenced in a study of blood T cell repertoires in COVID-19. TCRdb's copy holds only in-frame clones and misses some; the assay was immunoSEQ multiplex PCR. Seen here are under 250,000 clones, roughly 80% observed once, and the top ten hold roughly 10%. The sample taken for sequencing was peripheral blood. The receptors shown here come from a man older than 75 with acute or convalescent COVID-19.

Only a few counts were recorded for this clone. The V call is TRBV9, the J call TRBJ2-7; D is perhaps TRBD1 (6 bases). CDR1 is SGDLS, CDR2 YYNGEE, per germline. The CDR3 has 13 residues. With 2 bases removed from V and 3 bases from J, the gap between germline ends came to 9 bases. CDR3 in amino acids: CASSVSTGYEQYF. The CDR3 DNA reads as TGTGCCAGCAGCGTTTCGACAGGCTACGAGCAGTACTTC.

This clone was picked up one time. This rearrangement joins TRBV30 to TRBJ1-1, with D hard to call. Looked up from germline, CDR1 is GTSNPN and CDR2 is SVGIG (reference sequence). V lost 2 bases and J 1 base, leaving 5 bases between the germline ends. This CDR3 has 12 amino acids. DNA of the CDR3: TGTGCCTGGAGTTTACAGAACACTGAAGCTTTCTTT. Protein product: CAWSLQNTEAFF. Full variable domain (outside the CDR3, taken from reference TRBV30 and TRBJ1-1): SQTIHQWPATLVQPVGSPLSLECTVEGTSNPNLYWYRQAAGRGLQLLFYSVGIGQISSEVPQNLSASRPQDRQFILSSKKLLLSDSGFYLCAWSLQNTEAFFGQGTRLTVV.

The chain is built from TRBV24-1 and TRBJ2-1; the match to TRBD1 covers 8 bases. Germline lookup yields CDR1 KGHDR and CDR2 SFDVKD. Trimming took 6 bases from V and 4 from J; bases not matched to a gene: 10. The CDR3 contains 16 residues. The CDR3 sequence: CATSPAGGPRYNEQFF. The DNA of the CDR3 is TGTGCCACCAGTCCTGCAGGGGGCCCTCGTTACAATGAGCAGTTCTTC.

This chain links TRBV5-5 with TRBJ2-1; D possibly corresponds to TRBD1 (6 bases). Germline CDR1 SGHKS, CDR2 YYEKEE (reference sequence). V was trimmed by 2 bases and J by 6 bases, leaving 15 bases between them. The CDR3 extends over 15 amino acids. This CDR3 reads CASSLRTGYRNEQFF. CDR3 sequence (DNA): TGTGCCAGCAGCTTAAGAACAGGGTATCGCAATGAGCAGTTCTTC.

The J gene is TRBJ2-7, the V gene TRBV30; D perhaps matches TRBD2 (5 bases). From germline, CDR1 is GTSNPN and CDR2 SVGIG (reference sequence). The length of the CDR3 is 11 residues. V was trimmed by 5 bases and J by 1 base, leaving 6 bases between them. In nucleotides, the CDR3 is TGTGCCTGGGGGAGTTCCTACGAGCAGTACTTC. Protein: CAWGSSYEQYF.

The chain combines TRBV5-1 with TRBJ1-3; D gene unclear. The CDR3 contains 16 residues. V was clipped by 4 bases and J by 0 bases, with 14 bases between them. Germline V CDR1 and CDR2: SGHRS, YFSETQ. The CDR3 bases are TGCGCCAGCAGCCCCCTGGGCAGACGCTCTGGAAACACCATATATTTT. Translating it yields CASSPLGRRSGNTIYF.

The J gene is TRBJ1-2, the V gene TRBV19, with D possibly TRBD1 on 5 matching bases. V was cut by 10 bases and J by 4 bases, with 22 bases left in between. This CDR3 has 15 amino acids. Germline V gives CDR1 LNHDA, CDR2 SQIVND (reference sequence). CDR3 loop: CATHPLRVYTYGYTF. Here the CDR3 DNA reads TGTGCCACCCACCCCCTCAGGGTCTACACCTATGGCTACACCTTC.

CDR3 DNA sequence: TGTGCCAGCAGCTCCAGCATAACCGGGACTATAAAGTATTTT. Amino acids: CASSSSITGTIKYF. The chain employs TRBV5-8 and TRBJ2-3, with 7 bases matching TRBD2. The CDR3 has 14 amino acids. With V trimmed by 3 bases and J by 13 bases, 14 bases remained unmatched. Germline CDR1 is SGHTS and CDR2 is YDEGEE. The full variable domain, its missing parts supplied by reference TRBV5-8 and TRBJ2-3, is EAGVTQSPTHLIKTRGQQATLRCSPISGHTSVYWYQQALGLGLQFLLWYDEGEERNRGNFPPRFSGRQFPNYSSELNVNALELEDSALYLCASSSSITGTIKYFGPGTRLTVL.

The chain has TRBV27 and TRBJ1-6; no clear D. Per the germline V gene, CDR1 is MNHEY and CDR2 is SMNVEV (reference sequence). The CDR3 contains 18 residues. The V end lost 3 bases, the J end lost 0 bases, and 15 bases lay between the germline ends. The DNA of the CDR3 is TGTGCCAGCAGTTTGAAACCCCAGGTGATCTCCTATAATTCACCCCTCCACTTT. It specifies CASSLKPQVISYNSPLHF.

The chain joins TRBV7-2 to TRBJ1-4; tentative D call: TRBD1 (5 bases). V lost 4 bases and J lost 0, with 18 bases in between. CDR3 length: 18 residues. Germline lookup yields CDR1 SGHTA and CDR2 FQGNSA. CDR3 coding DNA: TGTGCCAGCAGCTCCCGGACACCCAAAGACGCAACTAATGAAAAACTGTTTTTT. Encoded protein: CASSSRTPKDATNEKLFF.

The chain is built from TRBV2 and TRBJ2-7; 9 bases are shared with TRBD1. The CDR3 spans 14 residues. Germline lookup yields CDR1 SNHLY and CDR2 FYNNEI. V lost 6 bases, J lost 2 bases, and 5 bases stayed unmatched. As DNA, the CDR3 is TGTGCCAGCAGGATCGACAGGGGGACCTACGAGCAGTACTTC. This encodes CASRIDRGTYEQYF.

The CDR3 nucleotides are TGTGCCAGCAGCCCGGGGGGGTTCACTAACTATGGCTACACCTTC. Its translation: CASSPGGFTNYGYTF. The chain couples TRBV5-4 to TRBJ1-2; tentatively, D is TRBD1 (5 bases). Germline-derived CDR1 and CDR2 are SGHNT and YYREEE (reference sequence). V gave up 4 bases and J gave up 0 bases, with 13 bases separating them. The CDR3 spans 15 residues.

The chain uses TRBV24-1 and TRBJ2-7; 11 bases agree with TRBD1. Germline trimming cut 4 bases from V and 4 bases from J; bases unmatched to any gene: 8. This CDR3 contains 16 residues. From germline, CDR1 is KGHDR and CDR2 SFDVKD. CDR3 coding DNA: TGTGCCACCAGTGACCTCCGGGACAGGGGGGGTTACGAGCAGTACTTC. Translating it yields CATSDLRDRGGYEQYF.

The rearrangement uses TRBV2 and TRBJ1-5; a possible D gene is TRBD1 (6 bases). The CDR3 covers 17 residues. Germline V gene data show CDR1 as SNHLY and CDR2 as FYNNEI. V was cut by 3 bases and J by 1 base, with 16 bases left in between. The CDR3 nucleotides are TGTGCCAGCAGTGATGCGGGGGGCGGCGTGAGCAATCAGCCCCAGCATTTT. Translated: CASSDAGGGVSNQPQHF. Full variable domain (outside the CDR3, taken from reference TRBV2 and TRBJ1-5): EPEVTQTPSHQVTQMGQEVILRCVPISNHLYFYWYRQILGQKVEFLVSFYNNEISEKSEIFDDQFSVERPDGSNFTLKIRSTKLEDSAMYFCASSDAGGGVSNQPQHFGDGTRLSIL.

This clone came up a few times. The V and J genes are TRBV2 and TRBJ2-5, with a weak D call TRBD2 (7 bases). The germline gives CDR1 SNHLY, CDR2 FYNNEI. This CDR3 region has 19 residues. Trimming shortened V by 8 bases and J by 5 bases, and 33 bases separated the two germline ends. The CDR3 nucleotides are TGTGCCAGCTCTCCGCTTATTTTTTCTGGGGGGGCCAGTCAGGAGACCCAGTACTTC. It encodes CASSPLIFSGGASQETQYF.

This clone was seen only a few times. V usage is TRBV6-5 and J usage is TRBJ1-5, with unresolved D. Trimming removed 6 bases at V and 3 bases at J, with 3 bases between. The germline gives CDR1 MNHEY, CDR2 SVGAGI. The CDR3 contains 11 residues. DNA for the CDR3: TGTGCCAGCAGATACAATCAGCCCCAGCATTTT. Amino acid sequence: CASRYNQPQHF.

This rearrangement joins TRBV9 to TRBJ2-2; 8 bases fit TRBD2. This CDR3 has 15 amino acids. CDR1 is SGDLS, CDR2 YYNGEE, per germline. V lost 5 bases and J lost 4; bases outside the gene matches: 7. DNA of the CDR3: TGTGCCAGCAGTACAGGGACTAGTTCCACCGGGGAGCTGTTTTTT. Its translation is CASSTGTSSTGELFF. The full variable domain, in which reference TRBV9 and TRBJ2-2 provide the parts outside the CDR3, is DSGVTQTPKHLITATGQRVTLRCSPRSGDLSVYWYQQSLDQGLQFLIQYYNGEERAKGNILERFSAQQFPDLHSELNLSSLELGDSALYFCASSTGTSSTGELFFGEGSRLTVL.

In nucleotides, the CDR3 is TGTGCCAGCACTCGACGGACAGGTAGGGCCAATCAGCCCCAGCATTTT. Residues: CASTRRTGRANQPQHF. This chain links TRBV2 with TRBJ1-5, with 7 bases identical to TRBD1. Looked up from germline, CDR1 is SNHLY and CDR2 is FYNNEI. The CDR3 consists of 16 residues. V lost 7 bases to trimming and J lost 3 bases; unmatched junction nucleotides: 12.

V and J are TRBV11-3 and TRBJ2-5; maybe TRBD2 (6 bases). The germline V gene has CDR1 SGHNT and CDR2 YENEEA. V was pared by 1 base and J by 3 bases, with 12 bases between. The CDR3 runs 15 residues. CDR3: CASSLGGTGEETQYF. The CDR3 DNA sequence: TGTGCCAGCAGCTTAGGAGGGACGGGGGAAGAGACCCAGTACTTC.

This rearrangement joins TRBV24-1 to TRBJ2-2, with a weak D call TRBD1 (6 bases). The CDR3 is 14 amino acids. The germline V gene has CDR1 KGHDR and CDR2 SFDVKD. V lost 8 bases and J lost 0, with 9 bases in between. CDR3 DNA sequence: TGTGCCACCATGGACAGAACGAACACCGGGGAGCTGTTTTTT. Residues: CATMDRTNTGELFF.